This T cell receptor (beta chain) was sequenced during a study of cytomegalovirus exposure and HLA in healthy donors listed by TCRdb under 2017. With respect to the entire study: The 666 repertoires of the first cohort and the 95 to 150 validation repertoires were produced on the same platform, according to a later analysis. The study was designed to test whether signatures of past pathogen exposure could be identified by cataloging public T cell receptors. Along with the roughly 700-subject first cohort, a separate validation cohort of about 110 different subjects was used. To predict cytomegalovirus infection status, the study combined high-throughput TCR immunosequencing, statistical association of individual TCRs with disease status, and machine learning.

Receptor amplification or capture employed the immunoSEQ multiplex PCR assay. Concerning the study's data processing: A statistical classification framework was built to diagnose cytomegalovirus status from the catalog of TCR beta chain sequences. The table was pulled from immuneACCESS by TCRdb, which kept in-frame rearrangements only. Such tables lose some clones; where checked, under half of the loss comes from unresolved V genes, and the rest has no known cause. That table is the source of V, J and clone size, and D and trimming were worked out from the DNA. The sample table shows 76,000 or so clones, and roughly 95% are seen once. The ten largest clones add up to approximately 3.5% of the sample. The donors were included in the validation cohort of some 110 subjects, a group kept apart from the approximately 650-subject first cohort. Notes on this clone: Its antigen is currently not known. Base qualities were left out, and no much larger clone turns up one base away.

The CDR3, from cysteine to phenylalanine, totals 15 residues. The only DNA kept is the CDR3, 45 bases in frame from the first base. The junction shows trimming of 4 bases on V and 1 base on J, and the gene matches do not reach 7 bases of it. CDR1 is given as SGHRS and CDR2 as YFSETQ, both from the germline V gene. Summary of the overall study and its limitations: Cytomegalovirus status was reported to be diagnosed by the classifier with high specificity and sensitivity in both the original and validation cohorts. In a later analysis, TCRs clustered in the first cohort were found to also tend to co-occur in the approximately 110 validation repertoires, with approximately 93% of cluster scores above 0. A total of roughly 160 TCR beta chains were listed by the study as associated with cytomegalovirus. In vitro tests confirmed that a few of the cytomegalovirus-associated TCR beta chains recognize cytomegalovirus antigens. A later analysis lacked HLA typing for the validation cohort, so it scored co-occurrence in that cohort across all 110 or so repertoires. Most TCR sequences were seen in very few donors, while some public TCRs were found in many individuals. According to the authors, the approach could potentially be generalized to other disease states and immunological phenotypes.

This sequence originates from a woman aged 18-35 years in good health and CMV-seropositive. The rearrangement combines TRBV5-1 with TRBJ2-7; TRBD2 lines up with 8 middle nucleotides. Sequencing was done on a sample of PBMCs. Read as DNA, the sequence is TGCGCCAGCAGCGAGGCGGGAGGTCGTTCCTACGAGCAGTACTTC. This encodes CASSEAGGRSYEQYF.